What follows is one T cell receptor (beta chain) and its context. The antigen is undetermined. Repertoires were generated with immunoSEQ multiplex PCR, while TCRdb's copy carries only in-frame clones and drops some. The sample lists roughly 140,000 clones, approximately 89% occurring once. From germline, CDR1 is SEHNR and CDR2 FQNEAQ (reference sequence). The CDR3 runs 12 residues. V lost 9 bases to trimming and J lost 6 bases, with 12 bases between them. The sample belongs to a study of cytomegalovirus exposure and HLA in healthy donors. Study as a whole: The roughly 130 validation repertoires, a later analysis reported, used the same platform as the 666 repertoires from the first cohort. Broader study findings: According to a later analysis, TCR clusters from the first cohort tended to co-occur in the 100 to 150 validation repertoires. The study listed roughly 150 cytomegalovirus-associated TCR beta chains. Usually a TCR sequence was rare, but some public TCRs were found in many donors.

The chain links TRBV7-9 to TRBJ2-1; tentative D call: TRBD2 (6 bases). Sequencing was done on a sample of PBMCs. This clonotype was obtained from a man between 18 and 29 years old in good health and CMV-seronegative. This CDR3 is CAREGGANEQFF. DNA for the CDR3: TGTGCCAGGGAGGGTGGGGCCAATGAGCAGTTCTTC.